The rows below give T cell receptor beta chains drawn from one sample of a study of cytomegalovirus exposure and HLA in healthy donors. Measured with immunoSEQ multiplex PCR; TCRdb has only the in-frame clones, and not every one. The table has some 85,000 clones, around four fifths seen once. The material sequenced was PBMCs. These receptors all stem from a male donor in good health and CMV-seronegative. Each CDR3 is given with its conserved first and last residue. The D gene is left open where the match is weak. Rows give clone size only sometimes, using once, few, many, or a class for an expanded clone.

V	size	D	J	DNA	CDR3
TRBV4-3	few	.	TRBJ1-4	TGCGCCAGCAGCCAAGAGGGGTCGGGGGGGGGCCGGCAGGCGCGAAAACTGTTTTTT	CASSQEGSGGGRQARKLFF
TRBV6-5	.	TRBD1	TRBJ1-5	TGTGCCAGCAGTTCGGGACAGGGGGAGAGTCAGCCCCAGCATTTT	CASSSGQGESQPQHF
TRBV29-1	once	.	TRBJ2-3	TGCAGCGTTAGCCCTCCCCTAGTGGGCACAGATACGCAGTATTTT	CSVSPPLVGTDTQYF
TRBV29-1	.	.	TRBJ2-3	TGCAGCGTTGAATTACACCTAACGGCGGGGGCCAGGGATACGCAGTATTTT	CSVELHLTAGARDTQYF
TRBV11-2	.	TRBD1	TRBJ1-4	TGTGCCAGCAGCTTTGACAGGGGAGTGGCTAATGAAAAACTGTTTTTT	CASSFDRGVANEKLFF
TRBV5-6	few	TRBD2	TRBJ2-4	TGTGCCAGCAGCTTTTTGGGAGGGACCGTTGGGGCCAAAAACATTCAGTACTTC	CASSFLGGTVGAKNIQYF
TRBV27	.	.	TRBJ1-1	TGTGCCAGCAGTTCCATCTGGCCGGGCACTGAAGCTTTCTTT	CASSSIWPGTEAFF
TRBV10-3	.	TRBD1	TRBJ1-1	TGTGCCATCAGTCCCGGGACAGGGGGAGTTTCCACTGAAGCTTTCTTT	CAISPGTGGVSTEAFF
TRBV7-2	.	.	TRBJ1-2	TGTGCCAGCAGCTCAGCCCGGGGAAGCTATGGCTACACCTTC	CASSSARGSYGYTF
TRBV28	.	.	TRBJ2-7	TGTGCCAGCAGGCCGGTACAGGGCGAAGGGGAGCAGTACTTC	CASRPVQGEGEQYF
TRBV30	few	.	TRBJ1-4	TGTGCCTTCTCAACTTCCGTAGGACAGCGTAACGAAAAACTGTTTTTT	CAFSTSVGQRNEKLFF
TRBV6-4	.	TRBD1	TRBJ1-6	TGTGCCAGCAGAGCCGGGACAGGGGGCCCGGGAGATAATTCACCCCTCCACTTT	CASRAGTGGPGDNSPLHF
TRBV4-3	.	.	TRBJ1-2	TGCGCCAGCAGCCAGTCACTCCATCCTAACTATGGCTACACCTTC	CASSQSLHPNYGYTF
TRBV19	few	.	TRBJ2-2	TGTGCCAGCAAAACCAGGGGACCCGGGGAGCTGTTTTTT	CASKTRGPGELFF
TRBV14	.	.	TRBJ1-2	TGTGCCAGCAGCCAAGATCTGGGGAGTTATGGCTACACCTTC	CASSQDLGSYGYTF
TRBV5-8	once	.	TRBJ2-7	TGTGCCAGCAGCTTGGCCGGGAACGAGCAGTACTTC	CASSLAGNEQYF
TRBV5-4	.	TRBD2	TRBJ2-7	TGTGCCAGCAGCTCGAAGCGGGACTTTGACGAGCAGTACTTC	CASSSKRDFDEQYF
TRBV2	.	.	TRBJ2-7	TGTGCCAGCACCGATAGGGGCACAGGGTCCGACGAGCAGTACTTC	CASTDRGTGSDEQYF
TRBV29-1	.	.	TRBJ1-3	TGCAGCGTTGCACAGGGTGAAAACACCATATATTTT	CSVAQGENTIYF
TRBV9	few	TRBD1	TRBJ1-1	TGTGCCAGCAGCGTTGGAGGGGGCGGACGTGAAGCTTTCTTT	CASSVGGGGREAFF
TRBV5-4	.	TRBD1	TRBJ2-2	TGTGCCAGCAGCGGCGGACAGGGTGGAACCGGGGAGCTGTTTTTT	CASSGGQGGTGELFF
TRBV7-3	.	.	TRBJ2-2	TGTGCCAGCAGCCACCGTCCTTCTAGCGGGGAGCTGTTTTTT	CASSHRPSSGELFF
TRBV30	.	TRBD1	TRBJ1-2	TGTGCCTGGAGTACAGGGGCAGGGGGCTACACCTTC	CAWSTGAGGYTF
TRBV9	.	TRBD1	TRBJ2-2	TGTGCCAGCAGCGTAGGGCAGGGGGCGATCACCGGGGAGCTGTTTTTT	CASSVGQGAITGELFF
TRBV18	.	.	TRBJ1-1	TGTGCCAGCTCACCGGGTACAGGGACTGAAGCTTTCTTT	CASSPGTGTEAFF
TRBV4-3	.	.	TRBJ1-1	TGCGCCAGCAGCCAAAGTGCGCACGACAGGTCTAGAACTGAAGCTTTCTTT	CASSQSAHDRSRTEAFF
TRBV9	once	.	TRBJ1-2	TGTGCCAGCAGCGGCCCGAGGTCAGGGCACTATGGCTACACCTTC	CASSGPRSGHYGYTF
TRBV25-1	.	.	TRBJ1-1	TGTGCCAGCAGCGGTGGAGCGCTGGCTTTCTTT	CASSGGALAFF
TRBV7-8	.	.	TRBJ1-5	TGTGCCAGCAGCCCCACCGCTAGGACAGAGAATCAGCCCCAGCATTTT	CASSPTARTENQPQHF
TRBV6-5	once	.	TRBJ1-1	TGTGCCAGCAGGAAAACAGGGAGTCCTGAAGCTTTCTTT	CASRKTGSPEAFF
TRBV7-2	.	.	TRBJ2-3	TGTGCCAGCAGCTTAGAGAGTAGGGGAACAGATACGCAGTATTTT	CASSLESRGTDTQYF
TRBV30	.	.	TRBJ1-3	TGTGCCTGGACGTACAGCCGCCACTCTGGAAACACCATATATTTT	CAWTYSRHSGNTIYF
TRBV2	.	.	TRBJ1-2	TGTGCCAGCAGTGAATCATCAGGGGTTCGTGGCTACACCTTC	CASSESSGVRGYTF
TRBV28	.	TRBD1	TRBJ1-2	TGTGCCACCAAGAGGACAGGGAGATATGGCTACACCTTC	CATKRTGRYGYTF
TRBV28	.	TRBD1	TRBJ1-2	TGTGCCAATTCCCCCCAAAGGGGGCTCTACGGCTACACCTTC	CANSPQRGLYGYTF
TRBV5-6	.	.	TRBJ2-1	TGTGCCAGCAGCTTGGCTGGGGCGGGAAGGGCCTACAATGAGCAGTTCTTC	CASSLAGAGRAYNEQFF
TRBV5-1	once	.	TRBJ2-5	TGCGCCAGCAGCTTAGGGGCAAGGGACTTTCAAGAGACCCAGTACTTC	CASSLGARDFQETQYF
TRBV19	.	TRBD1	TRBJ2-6	TGTGCCAGTAGCACAGGGGCCGGTGGGGCCAACGTCCTGACTTTC	CASSTGAGGANVLTF
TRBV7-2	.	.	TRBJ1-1	TGTGACAGCAGCTCGGGACTGTACGCTTTCTTT	CDSSSGLYAFF
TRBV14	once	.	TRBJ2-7	TGTGCCAGCAGCCGGGGGACACTATACGAGCAGTACTTC	CASSRGTLYEQYF
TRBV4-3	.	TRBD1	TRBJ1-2	TGCGCCAGCAGCCAGGGTTCCTCGACGCAGGGGGCAATACGGGGCTACACCTTC	CASSQGSSTQGAIRGYTF
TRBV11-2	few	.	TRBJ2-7	TGTGCCAGCAGCTTAGCTAGGCGGGACCTCTACTCCTACGAGCAGTACTTC	CASSLARRDLYSYEQYF
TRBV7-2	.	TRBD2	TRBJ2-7	TGTGCCAGCAGCCCATGGGTGGGCGGGAGCTCCTACGAGCAGTACTTC	CASSPWVGGSSYEQYF
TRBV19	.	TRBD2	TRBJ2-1	TGTGCCAGTAGTATAGTTGGCGGGAGGAACGACAATGGGCAGTTCTTC	CASSIVGGRNDNGQFF
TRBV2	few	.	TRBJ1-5	TGTGCCAGCAGTGTGGCAGGATATCAGCCCCAGCATTTT	CASSVAGYQPQHF
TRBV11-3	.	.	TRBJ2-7	TGTGCCAGCAGCTTAGGGAGGGGTACCTACGAGCAGTACTTC	CASSLGRGTYEQYF
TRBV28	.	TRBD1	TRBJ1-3	TGTGCCAGCAGTCCCCAGGGCAGGGGGCGAAGCTCTGGAAACACCATATATTTT	CASSPQGRGRSSGNTIYF
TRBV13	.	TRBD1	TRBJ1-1	TGTGCCAGCAGTCGCCGGACAGGGAACACTGAAGCTTTCTTT	CASSRRTGNTEAFF
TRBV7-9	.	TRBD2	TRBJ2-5	TGTGCCAGCAGCTTAGTGACGGGAGGAAGGGAGACCCAGTACTTC	CASSLVTGGRETQYF
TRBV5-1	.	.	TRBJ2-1	TGCGCCAGCAGCTTGGGCAGGAATGAGCAGTTCTTC	CASSLGRNEQFF